This T cell receptor (beta chain) was retrieved from a study of OX40 agonist ivuxolimab in advanced cancers. Study-level information: Partial responses were recorded for three patients, including one with hepatocellular carcinoma and two with cutaneous melanoma.

CDR3 size: 14 residues. Germline V gives CDR1 MNHEY, CDR2 SVGAGI. V lost 2 bases and J 4 bases, leaving 11 bases between the germline ends. This table comes from immunoSEQ multiplex PCR, and its TCRdb copy is limited to in-frame clones, with some not included. The repertoire consists of approximately 71,000 clones, with around four fifths occurring once and the leading ten covering roughly 10%. Comment on this clone: No antigen is known for it.

Findings of the study overall: At doses 0.1 to 3.0 mg/kg, CD4+ and CD8+ clones expanded.

The source was CD4+ or CD8+ T cells sorted from blood, collected in a trial of the OX40 agonist ivuxolimab. V usage is TRBV6-5 and J usage is TRBJ1-1; no reliable D call. This sequence originates from an adult with an advanced solid tumor such as melanoma, head and neck, liver or kidney cancer. The CDR3 DNA reads as TGTGCCAGCAGTTACGACGGCCGGGGCACTGAAGCTTTCTTT. Its translation is CASSYDGRGTEAFF.